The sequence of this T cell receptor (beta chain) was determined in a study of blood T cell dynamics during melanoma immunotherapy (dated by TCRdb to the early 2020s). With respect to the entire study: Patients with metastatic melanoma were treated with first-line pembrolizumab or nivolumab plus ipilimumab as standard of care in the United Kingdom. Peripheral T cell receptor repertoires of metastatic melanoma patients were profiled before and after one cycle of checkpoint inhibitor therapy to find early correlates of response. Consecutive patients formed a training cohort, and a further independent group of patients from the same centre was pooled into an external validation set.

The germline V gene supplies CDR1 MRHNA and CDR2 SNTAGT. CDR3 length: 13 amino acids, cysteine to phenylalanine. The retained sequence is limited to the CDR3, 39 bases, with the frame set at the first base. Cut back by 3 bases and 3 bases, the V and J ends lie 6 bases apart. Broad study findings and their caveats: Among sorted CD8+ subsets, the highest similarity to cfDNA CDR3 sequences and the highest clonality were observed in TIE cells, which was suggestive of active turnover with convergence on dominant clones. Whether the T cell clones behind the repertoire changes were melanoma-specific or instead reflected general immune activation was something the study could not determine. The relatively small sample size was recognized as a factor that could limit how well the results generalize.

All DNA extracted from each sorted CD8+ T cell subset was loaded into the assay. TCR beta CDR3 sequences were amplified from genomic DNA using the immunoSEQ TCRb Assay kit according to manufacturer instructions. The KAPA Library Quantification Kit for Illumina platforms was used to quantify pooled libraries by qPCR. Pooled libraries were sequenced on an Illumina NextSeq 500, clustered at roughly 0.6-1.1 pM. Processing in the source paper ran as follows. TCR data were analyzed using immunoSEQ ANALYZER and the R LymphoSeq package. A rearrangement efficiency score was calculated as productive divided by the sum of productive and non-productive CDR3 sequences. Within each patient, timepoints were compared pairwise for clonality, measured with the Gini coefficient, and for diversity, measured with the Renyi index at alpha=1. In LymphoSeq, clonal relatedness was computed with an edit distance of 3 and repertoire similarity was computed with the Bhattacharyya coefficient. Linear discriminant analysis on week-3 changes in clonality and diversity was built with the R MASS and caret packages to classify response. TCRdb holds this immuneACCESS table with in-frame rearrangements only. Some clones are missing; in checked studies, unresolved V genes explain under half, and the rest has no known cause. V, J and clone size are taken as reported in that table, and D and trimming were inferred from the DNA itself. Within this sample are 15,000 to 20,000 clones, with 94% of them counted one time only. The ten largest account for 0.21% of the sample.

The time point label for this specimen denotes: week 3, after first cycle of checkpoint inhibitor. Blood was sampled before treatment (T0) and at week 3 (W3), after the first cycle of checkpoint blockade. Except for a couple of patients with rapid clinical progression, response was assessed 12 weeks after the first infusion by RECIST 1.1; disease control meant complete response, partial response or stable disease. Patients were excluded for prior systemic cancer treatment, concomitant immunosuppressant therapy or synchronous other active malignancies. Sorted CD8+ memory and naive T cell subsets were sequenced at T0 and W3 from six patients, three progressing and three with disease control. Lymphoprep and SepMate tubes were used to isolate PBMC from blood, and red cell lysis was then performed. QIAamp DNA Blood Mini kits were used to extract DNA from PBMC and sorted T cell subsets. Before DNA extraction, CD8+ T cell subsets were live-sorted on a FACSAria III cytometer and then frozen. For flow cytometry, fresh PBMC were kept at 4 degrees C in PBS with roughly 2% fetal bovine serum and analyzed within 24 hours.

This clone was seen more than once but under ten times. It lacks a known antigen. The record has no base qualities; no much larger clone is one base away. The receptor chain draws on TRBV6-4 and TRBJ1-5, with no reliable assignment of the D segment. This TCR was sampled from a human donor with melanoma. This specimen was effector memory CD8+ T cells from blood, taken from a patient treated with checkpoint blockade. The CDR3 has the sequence CASSEEPNQPQHF. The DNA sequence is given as TGTGCCAGCAGTGAAGAACCCAATCAGCCCCAGCATTTT.